This T cell receptor (beta chain) was sequenced for a study of metastatic and nonmetastatic thyroid tumors. On the study more broadly: Patients with malignant and benign thyroid disease provided blood and tumor or nodule tissue, whose repertoires were compared.

In the original workflow: The study's classifier, a distant-metastasis tool for papillary thyroid cancer, was built using CDR3 differences across clinicopathological groups. TCRdb re-processed the PCR reads through MiXCR. The V and J calls here are based on TCRdb, not the publication. The data contain roughly 48,000 clones, 17% of them singletons. Study observations and caveats: According to reports, the diversity of TCR beta was significantly higher in malignant thyroid tumors than in benign nodules, and this held in both blood and tumor samples.

Thyroid surgery was performed in patients who had received no treatment beforehand. Many counts were recorded for this clone. The antigen is not known. Other DNA sequences within the sample encode an identical CDR3. The CDR3 runs to 12 residues. V lost 2 bases and J 6 bases, leaving 7 bases between the germline ends. Looked up from germline, CDR1 is MNHNS and CDR2 is SASEGT. Sequenced sample: blood. The genes are TRBV6-1 and TRBJ2-5; unclear D gene. This clonotype originated in a female donor with papillary thyroid cancer or a benign thyroid nodule (not recorded which). Some clones in this sample may be carry-over from other donors' samples. DNA for the CDR3: TGTGCCAGCAGTGAACTAGGACAGACCCAGTACTTC. This codes for CASSELGQTQYF.